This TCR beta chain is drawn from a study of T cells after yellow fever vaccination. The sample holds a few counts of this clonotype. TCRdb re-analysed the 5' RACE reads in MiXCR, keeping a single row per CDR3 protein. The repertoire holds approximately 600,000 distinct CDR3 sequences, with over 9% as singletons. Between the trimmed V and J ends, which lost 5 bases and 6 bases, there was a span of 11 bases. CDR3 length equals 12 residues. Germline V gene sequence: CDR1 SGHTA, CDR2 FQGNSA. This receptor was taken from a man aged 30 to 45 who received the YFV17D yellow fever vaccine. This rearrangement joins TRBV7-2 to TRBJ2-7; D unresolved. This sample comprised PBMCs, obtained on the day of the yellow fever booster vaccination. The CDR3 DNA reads TGTGCCAGCAGCCACACCTATATCGAGCAGTACTTC. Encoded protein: CASSHTYIEQYF.